This T cell receptor (beta chain) was profiled in a study of cytomegalovirus exposure and HLA in healthy donors. Study context: A prior analysis found fewer than 120 million unique TCR beta sequences from roughly 180 million T cells.

This CDR3 is 17 amino acids long. After removal of 2 bases from V and 2 bases from J, the junction contained 7 bases not matched to a gene. The V gene's germline CDR1 is MGHRA and CDR2 YSYEKL. Study-level results: In presence/absence analyses, roughly uniform sequencing depth across donors was assumed.

Samples came from healthy bone marrow donors. The PCR contained 60 Vbeta and 13 Jbeta primers. Authors' processing steps: The authors later counted about 80 million unique TCR beta chains, 9 million to 12 million of them shared. Sequencing was performed with immunoSEQ multiplex PCR; in TCRdb, only in-frame clones are kept and a portion is missing. The D gene and trimming were derived from the DNA, and the V and J assignments and clone size from that table. The table records some 170,000 clones, 82% of them present only once. As to this clone: The antigen remains undetermined.

This chain joins TRBV4-1 and TRBJ2-1, with 9 bases identical to TRBD2. The receptor was isolated from a girl aged 5 to 17 in good health and CMV-seropositive. Sequencing was carried out using PBMCs. This chain's CDR3 is CASSQPSSGETYNEQFF. For the CDR3, the DNA is TGCGCCAGCAGCCAACCCTCTAGCGGGGAAACCTACAATGAGCAGTTCTTC.